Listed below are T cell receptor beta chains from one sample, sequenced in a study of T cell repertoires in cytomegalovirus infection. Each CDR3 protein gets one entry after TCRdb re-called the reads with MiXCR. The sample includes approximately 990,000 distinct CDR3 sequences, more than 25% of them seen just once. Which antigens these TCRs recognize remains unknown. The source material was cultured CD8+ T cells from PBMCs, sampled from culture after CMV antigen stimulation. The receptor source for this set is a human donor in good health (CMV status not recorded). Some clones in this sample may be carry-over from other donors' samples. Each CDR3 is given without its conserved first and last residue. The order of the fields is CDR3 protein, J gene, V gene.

CDR3: ASSLNGGPTEAF
J: TRBJ1-1
V: TRBV7-9

CDR3: ASNPDRHSPLH
J: TRBJ1-6
V: TRBV6-2/TRBV6-3

CDR3: ASSIDPNSPDEQF
J: TRBJ2-1
V: TRBV19

CDR3: ASGPDNPYEQY
J: TRBJ2-7
V: TRBV12-5

CDR3: ASSLYGLAGAGTDTQY
J: TRBJ2-3
V: TRBV27

CDR3: ASSPGPVAGLFYNSPLH
J: TRBJ1-6
V: TRBV28

CDR3: ASSQDLLGGRGLNTEAF
J: TRBJ1-1
V: TRBV4-3

CDR3: ASSQDPSGVGDTQY
J: TRBJ2-3
V: TRBV4-1

CDR3: ASSTALAVHEQF
J: TRBJ2-1
V: TRBV6-6

CDR3: ASSFPKTVPSYNEQF
J: TRBJ2-1
V: TRBV7-9

CDR3: ASSIVAGGPNEQF
J: TRBJ2-1
V: TRBV19

CDR3: ASSFGDEEAF
J: TRBJ1-1
V: TRBV12-3/TRBV12-4

CDR3: ASSYMGQGTQY
J: TRBJ2-5
V: TRBV6-6

CDR3: ASSYSPGAVYGYT
J: TRBJ1-2
V: TRBV6-5

CDR3: ASSLGRDAGANVLT
J: TRBJ2-6
V: TRBV5-4

CDR3: AGSPGTVYGYT
J: TRBJ1-2
V: TRBV7-2

CDR3: ASSSGQELGLNTEAF
J: TRBJ1-1
V: TRBV7-9

CDR3: ASSNDGELF
J: TRBJ1-4
V: TRBV19

CDR3: ANRAGTGRIEAF
J: TRBJ1-1
V: TRBV6-5

CDR3: ASRRWPTNEKLF
J: TRBJ1-4
V: TRBV27

CDR3: ASSAGRAT
J: TRBJ1-2
V: TRBV9

CDR3: ASSTPDRLRNTEAF
J: TRBJ1-1
V: TRBV27

CDR3: ASPWGAAEGNSPLH
J: TRBJ1-6
V: TRBV12-3/TRBV12-4

CDR3: VSSLRKNTEAF
J: TRBJ1-1
V: TRBV7-6

CDR3: ASSTQTGTEAF
J: TRBJ1-1
V: TRBV6-6

CDR3: ASSSDIGNTIY
J: TRBJ1-3
V: TRBV7-6

CDR3: ASSPRDRIPNTEAF
J: TRBJ1-1
V: TRBV12-3/TRBV12-4

CDR3: ASSQGPDERRDTQY
J: TRBJ2-3
V: TRBV4-3

CDR3: ASSQARDLLAKNIQY
J: TRBJ2-4
V: TRBV4-1

CDR3: ASSHITPVEAF
J: TRBJ1-1
V: TRBV7-2

CDR3: ASSLGVWVF
J: TRBJ1-1
V: TRBV11-2

CDR3: ASSSGQGGQPQH
J: TRBJ1-5
V: TRBV27

CDR3: TVQLDWGAGPYNEQF
J: TRBJ2-1
V: TRBV29-1

CDR3: ASSLVDGADYGYT
J: TRBJ1-2
V: TRBV7-8

CDR3: ASSWRGVALDEQF
J: TRBJ2-1
V: TRBV6-1

CDR3: ASGTGADEQY
J: TRBJ2-7
V: TRBV7-9

CDR3: VNSFSYSYNEQF
J: TRBJ2-1
V: TRBV28

CDR3: SAARNRGPQDEQF
J: TRBJ2-1
V: TRBV20-1

CDR3: ASSHLSGGVFYEQF
J: TRBJ2-1
V: TRBV19

CDR3: ASSLGRGLGTPEAF
J: TRBJ1-1
V: TRBV7-6

CDR3: SVGKTASLGGYT
J: TRBJ1-2
V: TRBV29-1

CDR3: ASSPDSDEQY
J: TRBJ2-7
V: TRBV12-3/TRBV12-4

CDR3: SARDFSGTGEYGYT
J: TRBJ1-2
V: TRBV20-1

CDR3: ASSRGGTNNEQF
J: TRBJ2-1
V: TRBV27

CDR3: ASSYSTDTSNTGELF
J: TRBJ2-2
V: TRBV6-5

CDR3: ASSLSARRVNQPQH
J: TRBJ1-5
V: TRBV28

CDR3: ASSFDREGRETQY
J: TRBJ2-5
V: TRBV7-8

CDR3: ASSLISTGDYEQY
J: TRBJ2-7
V: TRBV18

CDR3: ASGLSKGRGTGYT
J: TRBJ1-2
V: TRBV27

CDR3: ASSLSIGGAAGPF
J: TRBJ2-1
V: TRBV27

CDR3: ASSLVPQGSEAF
J: TRBJ1-1
V: TRBV7-9